A selection of T cell receptor beta chains follows, all from one sample in a study of T cell changes during pregnancy in multiple sclerosis. Clones were read by immunoSEQ multiplex PCR, and TCRdb kept only the in-frame ones, dropping some. The data hold more than 55,000 clones, with about nine tenths observed a single time. Sequencing used peripheral blood, obtained in the first trimester of pregnancy. These receptors were collected from a female donor in good health, enrolled as a control in a pregnancy study. Both conserved end residues are part of each CDR3. The order of the fields is D gene, J gene, clone size, V gene, CDR3 protein, CDR3 DNA. A D gene is named only where the DNA matches it firmly. Clone size appears in some rows only: once, few, many, or a class for an expanded clone.

D gene: TRBD2; J gene: TRBJ2-7; clone size: -; V gene: TRBV5-8; CDR3 protein: CASSPRTSFGEQYF; CDR3 DNA: TGTGCCAGCAGCCCCAGGACTAGCTTTGGCGAGCAGTACTTC
D gene: -; J gene: TRBJ2-7; clone size: -; V gene: TRBV6-1; CDR3 protein: CASKVGVVVREQYF; CDR3 DNA: TGTGCCAGCAAAGTGGGAGTAGTTGTCCGCGAGCAGTACTTC
D gene: TRBD2; J gene: TRBJ2-1; clone size: -; V gene: TRBV6-6; CDR3 protein: CASSYASGRGEQFF; CDR3 DNA: TGTGCCAGCAGTTACGCTAGCGGGAGGGGTGAGCAGTTCTTC
D gene: -; J gene: TRBJ2-2; clone size: -; V gene: TRBV6-1; CDR3 protein: CASSEVRGTRTGELFF; CDR3 DNA: TGTGCCAGCAGTGAAGTTCGGGGGACGCGGACCGGGGAGCTGTTTTTT
D gene: -; J gene: TRBJ1-1; clone size: -; V gene: TRBV5-4; CDR3 protein: CASSLAADTEAFF; CDR3 DNA: TGTGCCAGCAGCTTGGCTGCGGACACTGAAGCTTTCTTT
D gene: -; J gene: TRBJ2-3; clone size: -; V gene: TRBV13; CDR3 protein: CASSSLTERSTDTQYF; CDR3 DNA: TGTGCCAGCAGCTCCCTCACGGAGCGGAGCACAGATACGCAGTATTTT
D gene: TRBD1; J gene: TRBJ2-3; clone size: -; V gene: TRBV5-1; CDR3 protein: CASSETGLADTQYF; CDR3 DNA: TGCGCCAGCAGCGAGACAGGGCTGGCAGATACGCAGTATTTT
D gene: -; J gene: TRBJ2-2; clone size: -; V gene: TRBV18; CDR3 protein: CASSPQVDTGELFF; CDR3 DNA: TGTGCCAGCTCACCCCAGGTGGACACCGGGGAGCTGTTTTTT
D gene: TRBD1; J gene: TRBJ1-3; clone size: -; V gene: TRBV7-9; CDR3 protein: CASRRTGAGNTIYF; CDR3 DNA: TGTGCCAGCAGAAGGACAGGGGCTGGAAACACCATATATTTT
D gene: TRBD2; J gene: TRBJ2-2; clone size: once; V gene: TRBV11-1; CDR3 protein: CASSLRSGGTGELFF; CDR3 DNA: TGTGCCAGCAGCTTGAGGAGCGGGGGCACCGGGGAGCTGTTTTTT
D gene: TRBD1; J gene: TRBJ2-7; clone size: -; V gene: TRBV5-8; CDR3 protein: CASSRYGTGSYEQYF; CDR3 DNA: TGTGCCAGCAGTAGGTACGGGACAGGGTCCTACGAGCAGTACTTC
D gene: -; J gene: TRBJ2-1; clone size: -; V gene: TRBV9; CDR3 protein: CASRRELGPYNEQFF; CDR3 DNA: TGTGCCAGCAGGAGGGAGTTAGGTCCCTACAATGAGCAGTTCTTC
D gene: -; J gene: TRBJ1-5; clone size: -; V gene: TRBV30; CDR3 protein: CAWKAAPGQPQHF; CDR3 DNA: TGTGCCTGGAAAGCGGCTCCAGGTCAGCCCCAGCATTTT
D gene: -; J gene: TRBJ2-1; clone size: few; V gene: TRBV28; CDR3 protein: CASTGVNNEQFF; CDR3 DNA: TGTGCCTCAACCGGGGTTAACAATGAGCAGTTCTTC
D gene: TRBD1; J gene: TRBJ2-1; clone size: -; V gene: TRBV7-9; CDR3 protein: CASSNRGDSYNEQFF; CDR3 DNA: TGTGCCAGCAGCAACAGGGGCGACTCCTACAATGAGCAGTTCTTC